The rows below give T cell receptor beta chains drawn from one sample of a study of Ad26.COV2.S vaccination and SARS-CoV-2 variants. Sequenced by immunoSEQ multiplex PCR; TCRdb stores in-frame clones only, minus some. Here the sample spans a few hundred thousand clones, roughly 90% being singletons. This sample comprised peripheral blood, obtained in a trial of Ad26.COV2.S vaccine versus placebo. All receptors come from a person aged 18 to 59 who received the Ad26.COV2.S COVID-19 vaccine or a placebo. CDR3s include the opening cysteine and the closing phenylalanine or tryptophan.

TRBV7-9 CASSFGGGNTEAFF
TRBV9 CASSFGGLTSEAFF
TRBV5-1 CASSPHSGENEQFF
TRBV6-2/TRBV6-3 CASSRAGTSYNSPLHF
TRBV3-1/TRBV3-2 CASSQDIAGAVRTEAFF
TRBV7-9 CASRTGAGNTIYF
TRBV10-3 CATRTDPTDWPPNQPQHF
TRBV11-3 CASSLGGGGGAGADTQYF
TRBV7-9 CASSLGEISSGNTIYF
TRBV27 CASSKQVTRELFF
TRBV2 CASSVPPEGTGADQPQHF
TRBV9 CASSVVPLAGPGELFF
TRBV19 CASRWNTEAFF
TRBV3-1/TRBV3-2 CASSQARRTEAFF
TRBV6-2/TRBV6-3 CASSLSGLGIQYF
TRBV28 CASSFPPEFEDSTDTQYF
TRBV9 CASSPAGEKTQYF
TRBV7-2 CASSFPLTGEGADTQYF
TRBV3-1/TRBV3-2 CASSPRDSGGLPPEQYF
TRBV7-6 CASSTTGQLNTEAFF
TRBV6-1 CASSEGFTGVGEKLFF
TRBV11-2 CASSLGRSSYNSPLHF
TRBV19 CASSMVENSYNEQFF
TRBV10-3 CAISAGQIYEQYF
TRBV7-9 CASSLGGSGRYGYTF
TRBV28 CASSTKNEQFF
TRBV27 CASSASMNTEAFF
TRBV6-5 CASSYSGGTSPLHF
TRBV15 CATSRIRQGQDTQYF
TRBV6-4 CASSDSNKEGDYTF